Following are 29 T cell receptor beta chains from one sample sequenced in a study of T cells in Graves' hyperthyroidism and ophthalmopathy. RNA transcripts served as the template for amplifying TCR beta CDR3 regions. RT-PCR in the first round (using the HTBI primer set) targeted the TCR CDR3. TCRdb re-called the multiplex PCR reads with MiXCR, one entry per CDR3 protein. The sample includes about 360,000 distinct CDR3 sequences, approximately 13% of them seen just once. The sample consisted of blood. The receptors shown here come from a young man with Graves' hyperthyroidism that later progressed to Graves' ophthalmopathy.

This clonotype came up many times. The chain combines TRBV15 with TRBJ2-3, with a tentative D call TRBD1 (5 bases). Germline lookup yields CDR1 LNHNV and CDR2 YYDKDF (reference sequence). CDR3 length: 15 amino acids. Trimming left V 5 bases short and J 8 bases short, with 20 bases between. The CDR3 is CATSPNQGAQSTQYF. The DNA of the CDR3 is TGTGCCACCAGCCCAAATCAAGGGGCCCAAAGTACGCAGTATTTT.

This clonotype was counted many times. J is TRBJ2-3 and V is TRBV5-1, with 13 bases lining up with TRBD2. With 4 bases clipped from V and 6 bases from J, the junction kept 8 bases outside the gene matches. The CDR3 totals 16 residues. Germline V gene lookup returns CDR1 SGHRS and CDR2 YFSETQ. Written as DNA, the CDR3 is TGCGCCAGCAGCCCGGGACTAGCGGGGATCTACGATACGCAGTATTTT. Translation: CASSPGLAGIYDTQYF. Complete variable domain (other parts from reference TRBV5-1 and TRBJ2-3): KAGVTQTPRYLIKTRGQQVTLSCSPISGHRSVSWYQQTPGQGLQFLFEYFSETQRNKGNFPGRFSGRQFSNSRSEMNVSTLELGDSALYLCASSPGLAGIYDTQYFGPGTRLTVL.

This clonotype was observed at least ten times. The chain has TRBV5-8 and TRBJ2-7; 12 bases agree with TRBD1. J lost 7 bases, V lost 4 bases, and 6 bases had no gene match. This CDR3 has 14 residues. Germline lookup yields CDR1 SGHTS and CDR2 YDEGEE. The CDR3: CASSAGQGAREQYF. The CDR3 nucleotides are TGTGCCAGCAGCGCGGGACAGGGGGCGCGGGAGCAGTACTTC.

This clonotype has at least ten counts. The V call is TRBV28, the J call TRBJ1-2, with D maybe TRBD1 (6 bases). Germline values: CDR1 MDHEN, CDR2 SYDVKM. The CDR3 is 14 amino acids. With 11 bases removed from V and 3 bases from J, the gap between germline ends came to 19 bases. The DNA for the CDR3 is TGTGCCGGCCAAGGGGGGCGCGGGGACTATGGCTACACCTTC. Amino acids: CAGQGGRGDYGYTF.

The rearrangement uses TRBV10-3 and TRBJ2-3, with 8 bases identical to TRBD1. Trimming removed 11 bases from V and 2 bases from J; junction bases left unmatched: 9. The CDR3 is 14 residues long. Looked up from germline, CDR1 is ENHRY and CDR2 is SYGVKD. The CDR3 region is CAAKRDRTTDTQYF. In nucleotides, the CDR3 is TGTGCCGCCAAGAGGGACAGGACCACAGATACGCAGTATTTT.

This clonotype turned up a few times. This chain uses TRBV27 with TRBJ1-1; 8 bases fit TRBD1. Germline V lookup: CDR1 MNHEY, CDR2 SMNVEV (reference sequence). After removal of 5 bases from V and 7 bases from J, the junction contained 6 bases not matched to a gene. The CDR3 extends over 13 amino acids. CDR3 region: CASSPGQGGEAFF. The CDR3 DNA is TGTGCCAGCAGTCCTGGACAGGGAGGTGAAGCTTTCTTT.

This clonotype was counted ten times or more. The chain couples TRBV18 to TRBJ2-5; D is ambiguous. The length of the CDR3 is 13 residues. Germline V lookup: CDR1 KGHSH, CDR2 LQKENI. Trimming removed 4 bases from V and 0 bases from J, with 6 bases in between. The CDR3 DNA reads as TGTGCCAGCTCACGTGCTTACCAAGAGACCCAGTACTTC. Translated, it gives CASSRAYQETQYF.

As to this clonotype: The junction shows a germline mismatch at one end, possibly a read error. This chain links TRBV7-6 with TRBJ1-1; D is unresolved. The germline V gene encodes CDR1 SGHVS and CDR2 FNYEAQ. This CDR3 has 16 amino acids. The CDR3 region has the DNA TGCGCCAGCAGCTTAGCGGCTGGCAGACCGAACACTGAAGCTATCTTT. Translated, it gives CASSLAAGRPNTEAIF.

The J gene is TRBJ1-6, the V gene TRBV2; D not certain. V was cut by 9 bases and J by 10 bases, with 13 bases left in between. This CDR3 contains 12 residues. Germline values: CDR1 SNHLY, CDR2 FYNNEI. CDR3 nucleotide sequence: TGTGCCAGTTCTAGGAGGGTATCACCCCTCCACTTT. It translates to CASSRRVSPLHF.

As for this clonotype: This may be a read error, as it is one base from a much larger clone. The genes are TRBV2 and TRBJ2-2, with D possibly matching TRBD2 (6 bases). This CDR3 contains 13 residues. The germline V gene encodes CDR1 SNHLY and CDR2 FYNNEI. CDR3 sequence (DNA): TGTGCCAGCGGGGAGGCGAACACCGGGGAGCTGCTTTTT. As protein: CASGEANTGELLF.

The chain couples TRBV7-9 to TRBJ1-4; the match to TRBD1 covers 9 bases. In germline, CDR1 is SEHNR, CDR2 FQNEAQ (reference sequence). The CDR3 covers 15 residues. Unmatched junction bases numbered 2, after V lost 6 bases and J lost 0 bases. This CDR3 is CASSYRGPTNEKLFF. In DNA, the CDR3 is TGTGCCAGCAGTTACAGGGGGCCAACTAATGAAAAACTGTTTTTT.

This clonotype was detected ten times or more. The chain joins TRBV6-5 to TRBJ2-7; D remains ambiguous. V gave up 0 bases and J gave up 5 bases, with 20 bases separating them. CDR3 size: 17 residues. In germline, CDR1 is MNHEY, CDR2 SVGAGI. CDR3 nucleotides: TGTGCCAGCAGTTACTCGAACAACGAAATCGGTAGGGACGAGCAGTACTTC. This translates into CASSYSNNEIGRDEQYF.

This clonotype showed up just a few times. V usage is TRBV7-9 and J usage is TRBJ2-7; D unclear. V was shortened by 5 bases and J by 5 bases, with 10 bases between the two germline ends. In germline, CDR1 is SEHNR, CDR2 FQNEAQ (reference sequence). CDR3 length: 12 residues. This CDR3 is CASSVWSDEQYF. CDR3 coding DNA: TGTGCCAGCAGCGTCTGGTCGGACGAGCAGTACTTC. The whole variable domain, filled in from reference TRBV7-9 and TRBJ2-7, reads DTGVSQNPRHKITKRGQNVTFRCDPISEHNRLYWYRQTLGQGPEFLTYFQNEAQLEKSRLLSDRFSAERPKGSFSTLEIQRTEQGDSAMYLCASSVWSDEQYFGPGTRLTVT.

This clonotype was observed many times. This rearrangement joins TRBV28 to TRBJ2-7; 7 bases line up with TRBD2. The CDR3 has 16 residues. The J segment lost 2 bases and the V segment lost 6 bases, leaving 13 bases of the junction unmatched. From germline, CDR1 is MDHEN and CDR2 SYDVKM. The CDR3 reads CASRLGSGVLTYEQYF. As DNA, the CDR3 is TGTGCCAGCAGGCTAGGGAGCGGGGTTCTCACCTACGAGCAGTACTTC.

This clonotype has a handful of counts. This chain joins TRBV3-1 and TRBJ1-3; TRBD1 might be the D (5 bases). There are 16 residues in the CDR3. Germline V lookup: CDR1 LGHDT, CDR2 YNNKEL (reference sequence). Trimming pared 7 bases from V and 0 bases from J, leaving 16 bases between. CDR3 DNA: TGTGCCAGCACCACCCTGGGGGGATCCTCTGGAAACACCATATATTTT. Translating gives CASTTLGGSSGNTIYF.

This clonotype was recorded a few times. The chain links TRBV6-7 to TRBJ2-4, with D possibly matching TRBD2 (6 bases). TRBV6-7 is known as an ORF, though its function is uncertain. The V and J ends lost 2 bases and 3 bases respectively, with 11 bases between them. This CDR3 contains 15 residues. The CDR3 is CASSYGGGIKNIQYF. CDR3 sequence (DNA): TGTGCCAGCAGTTACGGTGGGGGGATCAAAAACATTCAGTACTTC.

This clonotype has more than one count but fewer than ten. The CDR3 reads CASSLGSSRDNQPQHF. As DNA, the CDR3 is TGTGCCAGCAGCTTAGGTAGCAGCAGGGACAATCAGCCCCAGCATTTT. This rearrangement joins TRBV7-9 to TRBJ1-5, with D perhaps TRBD1 (5 bases). Germline CDR1 reads SEHNR; CDR2 reads FQNEAQ (reference sequence). Trimming took 1 base from V and 3 from J, leaving 13 bases between them. The CDR3 loop spans 16 amino acids.

Many counts were recorded for this clonotype. V and J are TRBV7-9 and TRBJ2-5; D unclear. Trimming shortened V by 4 bases and J by 2 bases, and 8 bases separated the two germline ends. CDR1 is SEHNR and CDR2 is FQNEAQ in the germline V gene (reference sequence). The CDR3 spans 13 residues. The CDR3, as DNA: TGTGCCAGCAGCTGGGCCAGGCAAGAGACCCAGTACTTC. Translated, it gives CASSWARQETQYF.

This clonotype has a handful of counts. The rearrangement links TRBV20-1 to TRBJ1-6; 9 nucleotides agree with TRBD1. The CDR3 consists of 13 residues. The J segment lost 6 bases and the V segment lost 4 bases, leaving 1 base of the junction unmatched. Per germline, CDR1 DFQATT and CDR2 SNEGSKA (reference sequence). For the CDR3, the DNA is TGCAGTGCTACGGACAGGGGTAATTCACCCCTCCACTTT. Protein sequence: CSATDRGNSPLHF.

Only a few counts were recorded for this clonotype. This chain uses TRBV27 with TRBJ2-1, with 8 bases aligning to TRBD2. The CDR3 runs 15 residues. Germline V CDR1 and CDR2: MNHEY, SMNVEV (reference sequence). With V trimmed by 6 bases and J by 6 bases, 10 bases remained unmatched. CDR3 coding DNA: TGTGCCAGCAGCCGACCGGGACTAGAGATCAATGAGCAGTTCTTC. Protein sequence: CASSRPGLEINEQFF.

A note on this clonotype: The junction departs from the called germline gene at one end, perhaps through a read error. This chain joins TRBV24-1 and TRBJ1-1; possible D gene TRBD1, 6 bases. The germline gives CDR1 KGHDR, CDR2 SFDVKD. The CDR3 has 13 amino acids. CDR3 nucleotide sequence: TGTGCCGCCAGTCTAGGGGGGAACACTGAAGCTTTCTTT. It translates to CAASLGGNTEAFF.

This clonotype was seen at least ten times. The CDR3 DNA is TGTGCCAGCAGTTTCCTCAATAGTCAGGACACTGAAGCTTTCTTT. Translated, it gives CASSFLNSQDTEAFF. J is TRBJ1-1 and V is TRBV12-3 or TRBV12-4; D is ambiguous. The V end lost 3 bases, the J end lost 3 bases, and 14 bases lay between the germline ends. This CDR3 comprises 15 residues.

The table lists this clonotype with a count of one. This may arise from a read error, as a much more abundant clone is one base away. This CDR3 is missing its conserved last phenylalanine or tryptophan, likely due to a read error. The J gene is TRBJ2-3, the V gene TRBV7-6; 8 bases are shared with TRBD1. The CDR3 consists of 16 residues. The germline gives CDR1 SGHVS, CDR2 FNYEAQ. J was trimmed by 2 bases and V by 3 bases; bases with no gene match: 7. CDR3 sequence: CASSLAGGPPTDTQYC. In nucleotides, the CDR3 is TGTGCCAGCAGCTTGGCAGGGGGCCCTCCCACAGATACGCAGTATTGT.

This clonotype was seen only a few times. The chain has TRBV6-2 or TRBV6-3 and TRBJ2-5; 9 bases map to TRBD2. The V and J ends lost 7 bases and 2 bases, in that order; junction bases with no gene match: 8. CDR3 length equals 15 residues. Germline V gives CDR1 MNHEY, CDR2 SVGEGT. The DNA of the CDR3 is TGTGCCAGCATCCCCGGGGCGGGGGGGCAAGAGACCCAGTACTTC. Its translation is CASIPGAGGQETQYF.

The chain couples TRBV6-1 to TRBJ1-1; D uncertain. The V and J ends lost 8 bases and 1 base respectively, with 11 bases between them. This CDR3 is 13 amino acids long. Per germline, CDR1 MNHNS and CDR2 SASEGT. CDR3 sequence: CASRVARNTEAFF. The CDR3, as DNA: TGTGCCAGCCGGGTCGCGAGGAACACTGAAGCTTTCTTT.

This rearrangement joins TRBV9 to TRBJ1-1; D gene unclear. CDR1 SGDLS and CDR2 YYNGEE come from the germline V gene. V lost 0 bases and J 1 base, leaving 19 bases between the germline ends. The CDR3 runs 18 residues. CDR3 sequence reads: CASSVADRVRQANTEAFF. Written as DNA, the CDR3 is TGTGCCAGCAGCGTAGCGGATAGAGTGAGGCAGGCGAACACTGAAGCTTTCTTT.

In its sample, this clonotype was seen many times. The J gene is TRBJ2-3, the V gene TRBV7-8; 8 nucleotides match TRBD2. The CDR3 is 15 residues long. Germline CDR1 is SGHVS and CDR2 is FQNEAQ. The junction had 2 bases not matched to a gene; V was cut back by 3 bases and J by 0 bases. The CDR3 region is CASSFTGGSTDTQYF. DNA for the CDR3: TGTGCCAGCAGCTTTACGGGGGGGAGCACAGATACGCAGTATTTT.

This clonotype was counted ten times or more. The rearrangement links TRBV30 to TRBJ2-7; the D gene is possibly TRBD2 (6 bases). CDR1 is GTSNPN, CDR2 SVGIG, per germline (reference sequence). The V end lost 2 bases, the J end lost 6 bases, and 11 bases lay between the germline ends. This CDR3 is built from 12 residues. Written as DNA, the CDR3 is TGTGCCTGGAGTCGGGGGTCTGGCGAGCAGTACTTC. The encoded protein is CAWSRGSGEQYF.

This clonotype occurred many times. The chain recombines TRBV28 with TRBJ2-1; possibly TRBD1 for D (6 bases). With 3 bases removed from V and 4 bases from J, the gap between germline ends came to 10 bases. The germline V gene has CDR1 MDHEN and CDR2 SYDVKM. This CDR3 region has 14 residues. The CDR3 sequence: CASSFTGMYNEQFF. In DNA, the CDR3 is TGTGCCAGCAGTTTCACAGGGATGTACAATGAGCAGTTCTTC.